The rows below give T cell receptor beta chains drawn from one sample of a study of T cell responses to AZD1222 COVID-19 vaccine. Sequencing was performed with immunoSEQ multiplex PCR; in TCRdb, only in-frame clones are kept and a portion is missing. The sample shows about 130,000 clones, around nine tenths of them seen only once. Sequences were derived from peripheral blood, sampled on day 0 of AZD1222 vaccination. The source is an adult in good health. The CDR3 runs from the conserved cysteine through the conserved F or W. The order of the fields is V gene, J gene, clone size, D gene, CDR3 protein, CDR3 DNA. A D gene is named only where the DNA matches it firmly. Where a row states a size, it is once, few, many or the class of an expanded clone; other rows omit it.

V gene: TRBV5-1
J gene: TRBJ1-3
clone size: NA
D gene: TRBD1
CDR3 protein: CASSLAGTGSGNTIYF
CDR3 DNA: TGCGCCAGCAGCTTGGCCGGGACAGGGTCTGGAAACACCATATATTTT

V gene: TRBV5-1
J gene: TRBJ2-7
clone size: NA
D gene: TRBD1
CDR3 protein: CASSFRGQTYEQYF
CDR3 DNA: TGCGCCAGCAGTTTTAGGGGACAGACTTACGAGCAGTACTTC

V gene: TRBV7-2
J gene: TRBJ1-2
clone size: NA
D gene: NA
CDR3 protein: CASSLVSTANYGYTF
CDR3 DNA: TGTGCCAGCAGCTTAGTATCCACAGCTAACTATGGCTACACCTTC

V gene: TRBV10-2
J gene: TRBJ2-5
clone size: NA
D gene: NA
CDR3 protein: CASSQAPDRAQYF
CDR3 DNA: TGCGCCAGCAGCCAGGCCCCTGATCGGGCCCAGTACTTC

V gene: TRBV29-1
J gene: TRBJ1-4
clone size: NA
D gene: NA
CDR3 protein: CSVRIGGANEKLFF
CDR3 DNA: TGCAGCGTTCGGATAGGGGGGGCTAATGAAAAACTGTTTTTT

V gene: TRBV7-9
J gene: TRBJ2-2
clone size: NA
D gene: NA
CDR3 protein: CASSLRETGELFF
CDR3 DNA: TGTGCCAGCAGCCTAAGGGAGACCGGGGAGCTGTTTTTT

V gene: TRBV5-6
J gene: TRBJ1-3
clone size: NA
D gene: NA
CDR3 protein: CASSFWSRVKRPSGNTIYF
CDR3 DNA: TGTGCCAGCAGCTTCTGGTCCCGGGTTAAACGGCCCTCTGGAAACACCATATATTTT

V gene: TRBV7-9
J gene: TRBJ2-7
clone size: NA
D gene: NA
CDR3 protein: CASSFPQGTYEQYF
CDR3 DNA: TGTGCCAGCAGCTTCCCACAGGGAACCTACGAGCAGTACTTC

V gene: TRBV29-1
J gene: TRBJ2-5
clone size: NA
D gene: TRBD1
CDR3 protein: CSGWTGETQYF
CDR3 DNA: TGCAGCGGGTGGACAGGCGAGACCCAGTACTTC

V gene: TRBV10-3
J gene: TRBJ1-5
clone size: NA
D gene: NA
CDR3 protein: CAISESGGPDQPQHF
CDR3 DNA: TGTGCCATCAGTGAGTCAGGAGGGCCCGATCAGCCCCAGCATTTT

V gene: TRBV5-1
J gene: TRBJ2-1
clone size: NA
D gene: NA
CDR3 protein: CASSLVRGDEQFF
CDR3 DNA: TGCGCCAGCAGCTTGGTTCGGGGAGATGAGCAGTTCTTC

V gene: TRBV6-5
J gene: TRBJ1-3
clone size: NA
D gene: NA
CDR3 protein: CASSYSSREYTIYF
CDR3 DNA: TGTGCCAGCAGTTACTCGAGCAGGGAGTACACCATATATTTT

V gene: TRBV2
J gene: TRBJ2-7
clone size: NA
D gene: NA
CDR3 protein: CASTILGAPTYEQYF
CDR3 DNA: TGTGCCAGCACCATCCTGGGGGCACCCACCTACGAGCAGTACTTC

V gene: TRBV18
J gene: TRBJ1-1
clone size: NA
D gene: TRBD1
CDR3 protein: CASSPATGRNTEAFF
CDR3 DNA: TGTGCCAGCTCACCGGCGACAGGGAGGAACACTGAAGCTTTCTTT

V gene: TRBV27
J gene: TRBJ1-1
clone size: NA
D gene: NA
CDR3 protein: CASSLDGRSNTEAFF
CDR3 DNA: TGTGCCAGCAGTTTAGATGGTAGGTCGAACACTGAAGCTTTCTTT

V gene: TRBV15
J gene: TRBJ1-2
clone size: NA
D gene: NA
CDR3 protein: CATSRGNYGYTF
CDR3 DNA: TGTGCCACCAGCAGAGGGAACTATGGCTACACCTTC

V gene: TRBV15
J gene: TRBJ1-4
clone size: NA
D gene: NA
CDR3 protein: CATSTETWGGDNEKLFF
CDR3 DNA: TGTGCCACCAGCACCGAAACCTGGGGGGGGGATAATGAAAAACTGTTTTTT

V gene: TRBV5-6
J gene: TRBJ1-6
clone size: NA
D gene: NA
CDR3 protein: CASSSRSDYSPLHF
CDR3 DNA: TGTGCCAGCAGCTCGAGGAGTGATTATTCACCCCTCCACTTT

V gene: TRBV14
J gene: TRBJ1-6
clone size: NA
D gene: NA
CDR3 protein: CASSLSGPDTSPLHF
CDR3 DNA: TGTGCCAGCAGCTTGTCGGGACCGGACACTTCACCCCTCCACTTT

V gene: TRBV10-1
J gene: TRBJ1-2
clone size: NA
D gene: NA
CDR3 protein: CASSEPSRQGYTF
CDR3 DNA: TGCGCCAGCAGTGAGCCTTCAAGACAGGGCTACACCTTC

V gene: TRBV6-2/TRBV6-3
J gene: TRBJ2-7
clone size: NA
D gene: TRBD1
CDR3 protein: CASSSGTDLKYEQYF
CDR3 DNA: TGTGCCAGCAGTTCTGGGACAGACCTAAAATACGAGCAGTACTTC

V gene: TRBV6-5
J gene: TRBJ2-5
clone size: NA
D gene: TRBD2
CDR3 protein: CASSTSGRGQETQYF
CDR3 DNA: TGTGCCAGCAGTACTAGCGGGAGGGGGCAAGAGACCCAGTACTTC

V gene: TRBV6-5
J gene: TRBJ1-1
clone size: NA
D gene: NA
CDR3 protein: CASSYIGGSTEAFF
CDR3 DNA: TGTGCCAGCAGTTACATTGGGGGGAGCACTGAAGCTTTCTTT

V gene: TRBV5-1
J gene: TRBJ1-1
clone size: few
D gene: NA
CDR3 protein: CASSLDWGIAEAFF
CDR3 DNA: TGCGCCAGCAGCTTGGACTGGGGAATTGCTGAAGCTTTCTTT

V gene: TRBV4-3
J gene: TRBJ1-2
clone size: NA
D gene: TRBD1
CDR3 protein: CASSQASGQGIYGYTF
CDR3 DNA: TGCGCCAGCAGCCAGGCCTCGGGACAGGGCATATATGGCTACACCTTC

V gene: TRBV19
J gene: TRBJ1-1
clone size: NA
D gene: TRBD1
CDR3 protein: CASSTLGQVPEAFF
CDR3 DNA: TGTGCCAGTAGTACCCTGGGACAGGTCCCTGAAGCTTTCTTT

V gene: TRBV10-2
J gene: TRBJ1-6
clone size: NA
D gene: NA
CDR3 protein: CASSEGQGSNSPLHF
CDR3 DNA: TGCGCCAGCAGTGAGGGGCAGGGCAGTAATTCACCCCTCCACTTT

V gene: TRBV9
J gene: TRBJ1-2
clone size: NA
D gene: NA
CDR3 protein: CASSVATKDSAYGYTF
CDR3 DNA: TGTGCCAGCAGCGTAGCTACAAAGGACAGCGCTTATGGCTACACCTTC

V gene: TRBV19
J gene: TRBJ1-2
clone size: NA
D gene: TRBD1
CDR3 protein: CASSIRQDRGRYGYTF
CDR3 DNA: TGTGCCAGTAGTATACGTCAGGACAGGGGGAGATATGGCTACACCTTC

V gene: TRBV28
J gene: TRBJ2-5
clone size: NA
D gene: TRBD2
CDR3 protein: CASSRLARQETQYF
CDR3 DNA: TGTGCCAGCAGTCGACTAGCGCGCCAAGAGACCCAGTACTTC

V gene: TRBV9
J gene: TRBJ1-5
clone size: NA
D gene: NA
CDR3 protein: CASSVGVGSNQPQHF
CDR3 DNA: TGTGCCAGCAGCGTAGGGGTGGGAAGCAATCAGCCCCAGCATTTT

V gene: TRBV29-1
J gene: TRBJ1-2
clone size: NA
D gene: NA
CDR3 protein: CSAPHQGGYTF
CDR3 DNA: TGCAGCGCCCCTCACCAGGGAGGCTACACCTTC